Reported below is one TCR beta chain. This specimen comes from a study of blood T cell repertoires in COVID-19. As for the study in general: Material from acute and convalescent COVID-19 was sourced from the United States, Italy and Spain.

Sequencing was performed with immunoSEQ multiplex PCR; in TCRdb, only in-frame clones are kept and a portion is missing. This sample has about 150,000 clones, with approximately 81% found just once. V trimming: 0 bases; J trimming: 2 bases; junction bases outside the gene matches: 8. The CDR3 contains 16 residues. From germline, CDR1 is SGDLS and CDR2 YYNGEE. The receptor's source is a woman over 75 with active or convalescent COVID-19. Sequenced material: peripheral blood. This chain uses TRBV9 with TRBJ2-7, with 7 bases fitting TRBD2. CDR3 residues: CASSVDPSGTTYEQYF. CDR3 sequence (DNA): TGTGCCAGCAGCGTAGACCCTAGCGGTACCACCTACGAGCAGTACTTC.